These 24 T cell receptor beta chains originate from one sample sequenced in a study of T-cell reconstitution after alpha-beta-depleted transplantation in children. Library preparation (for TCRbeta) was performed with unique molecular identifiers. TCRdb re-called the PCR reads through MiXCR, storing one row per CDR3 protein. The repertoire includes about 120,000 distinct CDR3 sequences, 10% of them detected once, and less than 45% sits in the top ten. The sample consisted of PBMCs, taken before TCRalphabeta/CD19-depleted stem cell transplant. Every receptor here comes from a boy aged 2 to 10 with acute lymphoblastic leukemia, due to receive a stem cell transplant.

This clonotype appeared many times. The CDR3 coding sequence is TGTGCCAGCTGGGGGCTGGCGATCGGGGAGCTGTTTTTT. Translated: CASWGLAIGELFF. The V and J genes are TRBV12-3 or TRBV12-4 and TRBJ2-2, with D maybe TRBD1 (6 bases). V was trimmed by 8 bases and J by 7 bases, leaving 14 bases between them. The CDR3 sequence is 13 residues long.

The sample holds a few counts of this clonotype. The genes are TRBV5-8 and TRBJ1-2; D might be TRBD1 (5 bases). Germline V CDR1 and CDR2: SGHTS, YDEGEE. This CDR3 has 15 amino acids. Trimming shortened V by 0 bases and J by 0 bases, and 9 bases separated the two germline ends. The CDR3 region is CASSLVGGPNYGYTF. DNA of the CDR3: TGTGCCAGCAGCTTGGTCGGGGGACCTAACTATGGCTACACCTTC. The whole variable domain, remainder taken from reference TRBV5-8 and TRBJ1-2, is EAGVTQSPTHLIKTRGQQATLRCSPISGHTSVYWYQQALGLGLQFLLWYDEGEERNRGNFPPRFSGRQFPNYSSELNVNALELEDSALYLCASSLVGGPNYGYTFGSGTRLTVV.

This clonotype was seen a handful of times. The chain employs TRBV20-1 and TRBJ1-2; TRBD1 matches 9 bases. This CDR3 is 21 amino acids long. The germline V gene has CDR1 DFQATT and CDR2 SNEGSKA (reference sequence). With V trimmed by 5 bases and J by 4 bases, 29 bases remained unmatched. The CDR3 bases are TGCAGTGCTCCCAATGGGGGGTCTCTATGGACAGGGGAGTGGCGAAGCTATGGCTACACCTTC. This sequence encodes CSAPNGGSLWTGEWRSYGYTF.

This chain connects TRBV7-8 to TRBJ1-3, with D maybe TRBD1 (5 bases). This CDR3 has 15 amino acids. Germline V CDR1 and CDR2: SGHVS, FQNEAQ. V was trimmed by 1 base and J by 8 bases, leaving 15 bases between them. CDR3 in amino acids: CASSLGAGPLDTIYF. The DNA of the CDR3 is TGTGCCAGCAGCTTAGGAGCAGGGCCCTTAGACACCATATATTTT.

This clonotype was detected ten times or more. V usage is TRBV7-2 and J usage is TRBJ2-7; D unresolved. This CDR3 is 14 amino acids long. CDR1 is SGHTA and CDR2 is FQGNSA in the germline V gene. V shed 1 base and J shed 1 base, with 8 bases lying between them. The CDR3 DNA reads TGTGCCAGCAGCTTAGGCCGCGGATCCTACGAGCAGTACTTC. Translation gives CASSLGRGSYEQYF.

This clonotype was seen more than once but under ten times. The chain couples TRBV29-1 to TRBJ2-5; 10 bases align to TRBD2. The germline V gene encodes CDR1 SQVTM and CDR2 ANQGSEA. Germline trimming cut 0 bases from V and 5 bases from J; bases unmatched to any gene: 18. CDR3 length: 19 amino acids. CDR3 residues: CSVEDRPPLTSGTGETQYF. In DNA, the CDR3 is TGCAGCGTTGAAGATCGACCGCCCCTCACTAGCGGGACGGGTGAGACCCAGTACTTC.

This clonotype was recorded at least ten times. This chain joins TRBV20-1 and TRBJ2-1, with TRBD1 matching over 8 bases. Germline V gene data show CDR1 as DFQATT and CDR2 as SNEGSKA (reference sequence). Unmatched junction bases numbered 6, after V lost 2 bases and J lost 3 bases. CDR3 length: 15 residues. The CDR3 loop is CSARPSDRVYNEQFF. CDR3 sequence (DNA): TGCAGTGCTAGACCCTCGGACAGGGTCTACAATGAGCAGTTCTTC.

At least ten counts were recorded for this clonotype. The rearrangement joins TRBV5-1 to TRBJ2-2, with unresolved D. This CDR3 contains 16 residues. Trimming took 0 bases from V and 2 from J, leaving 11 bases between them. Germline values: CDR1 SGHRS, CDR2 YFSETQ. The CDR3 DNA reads TGCGCCAGCAGCTTGGTTCCAGCCGTCAACACCGGGGAGCTGTTTTTT. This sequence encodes CASSLVPAVNTGELFF.

CDR3 in amino acids: CSAKGDTAAEQYF. CDR3 DNA: TGCAGTGCTAAAGGAGACACGGCTGCCGAGCAGTACTTC. V gene TRBV20-1 combines with J gene TRBJ2-7; D is undetermined. Trimming left V 4 bases short and J 6 bases short, with 16 bases between. This CDR3 has 13 residues. CDR1 is DFQATT and CDR2 is SNEGSKA in the germline V gene (reference sequence).

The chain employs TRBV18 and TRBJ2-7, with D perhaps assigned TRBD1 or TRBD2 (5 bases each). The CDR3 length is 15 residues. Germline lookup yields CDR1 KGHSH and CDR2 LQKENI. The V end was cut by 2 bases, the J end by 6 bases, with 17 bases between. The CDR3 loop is CASSPKGLEGLEQYF. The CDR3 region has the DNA TGTGCCAGCTCACCAAAGGGGCTAGAGGGTCTCGAGCAGTACTTC.

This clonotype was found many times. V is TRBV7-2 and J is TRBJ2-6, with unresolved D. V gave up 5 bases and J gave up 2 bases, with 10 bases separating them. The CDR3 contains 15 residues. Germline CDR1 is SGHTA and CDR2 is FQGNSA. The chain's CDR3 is CASSPHLTGANVLTF. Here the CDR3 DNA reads TGTGCCAGCAGCCCCCATTTGACTGGGGCCAACGTCCTGACTTTC.

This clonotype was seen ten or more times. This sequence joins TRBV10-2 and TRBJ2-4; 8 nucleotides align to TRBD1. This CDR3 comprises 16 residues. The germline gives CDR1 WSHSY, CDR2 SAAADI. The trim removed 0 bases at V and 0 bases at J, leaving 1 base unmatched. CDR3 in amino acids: CASSESGTGAKNIQYF. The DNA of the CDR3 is TGCGCCAGCAGTGAGTCGGGGACAGGAGCCAAAAACATTCAGTACTTC.

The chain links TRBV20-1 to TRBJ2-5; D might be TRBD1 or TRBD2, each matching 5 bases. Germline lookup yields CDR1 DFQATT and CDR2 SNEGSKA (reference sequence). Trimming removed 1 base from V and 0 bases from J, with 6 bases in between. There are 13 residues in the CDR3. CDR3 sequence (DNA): TGCAGTGCTAGAGGGGGGTACCAAGAGACCCAGTACTTC. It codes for CSARGGYQETQYF.

CDR3 DNA sequence: TGTGCCATCAGTGAGTCGAAGGGACTAGCGGGCTACGAGCAGTACTTC. Translation: CAISESKGLAGYEQYF. The V and J genes are TRBV10-3 and TRBJ2-7; 12 nucleotides line up with TRBD2. CDR1 ENHRY and CDR2 SYGVKD come from the germline V gene. Trimming took 0 bases from V and 3 from J; bases not matched to a gene: 3. This CDR3 region has 16 residues.

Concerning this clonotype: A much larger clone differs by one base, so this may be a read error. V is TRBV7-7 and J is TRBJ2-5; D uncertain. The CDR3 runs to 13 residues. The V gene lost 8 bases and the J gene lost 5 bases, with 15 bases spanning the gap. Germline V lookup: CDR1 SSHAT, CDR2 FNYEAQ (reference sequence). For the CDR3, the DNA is TGTGCCAGCGGGTGGTCGTCGGTGGAGACCCAGTACTTC. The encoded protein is CASGWSSVETQYF.

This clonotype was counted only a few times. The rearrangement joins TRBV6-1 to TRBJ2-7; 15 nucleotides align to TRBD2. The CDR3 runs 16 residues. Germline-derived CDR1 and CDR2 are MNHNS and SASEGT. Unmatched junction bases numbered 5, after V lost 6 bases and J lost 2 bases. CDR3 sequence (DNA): TGTGCCAGCAGGGTAGGGACTAGCGGGAGGACCTACGAGCAGTACTTC. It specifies CASRVGTSGRTYEQYF.

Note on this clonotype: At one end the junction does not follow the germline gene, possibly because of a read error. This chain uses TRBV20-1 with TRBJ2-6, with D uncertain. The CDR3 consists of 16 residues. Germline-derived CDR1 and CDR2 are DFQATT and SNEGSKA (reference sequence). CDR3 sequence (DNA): TGCAGTGCCAGAGTCAAGACAAAAGGTGGGGCCAACGTCCTGACTTTC. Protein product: CSARVKTKGGANVLTF.

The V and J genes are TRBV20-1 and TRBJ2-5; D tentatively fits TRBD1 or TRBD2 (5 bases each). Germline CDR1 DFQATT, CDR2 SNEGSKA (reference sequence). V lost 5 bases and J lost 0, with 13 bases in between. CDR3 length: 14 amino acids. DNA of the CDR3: TGCAGTGCTGGCAGGGACCCGAACCAAGAGACCCAGTACTTC. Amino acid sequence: CSAGRDPNQETQYF.

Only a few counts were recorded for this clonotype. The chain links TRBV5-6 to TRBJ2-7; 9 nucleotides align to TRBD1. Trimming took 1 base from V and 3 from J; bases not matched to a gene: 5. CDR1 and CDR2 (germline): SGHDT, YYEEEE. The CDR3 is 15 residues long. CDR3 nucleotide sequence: TGTGCCAGCAGCTTGCAGTGGACAGGGGACTACGAGCAGTACTTC. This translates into CASSLQWTGDYEQYF.

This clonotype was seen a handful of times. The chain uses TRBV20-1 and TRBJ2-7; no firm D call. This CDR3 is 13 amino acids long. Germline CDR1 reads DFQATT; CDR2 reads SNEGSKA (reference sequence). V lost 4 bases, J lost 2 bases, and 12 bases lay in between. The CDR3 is CSAIADITYEQYF. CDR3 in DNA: TGCAGTGCTATCGCAGACATAACCTACGAGCAGTACTTC.

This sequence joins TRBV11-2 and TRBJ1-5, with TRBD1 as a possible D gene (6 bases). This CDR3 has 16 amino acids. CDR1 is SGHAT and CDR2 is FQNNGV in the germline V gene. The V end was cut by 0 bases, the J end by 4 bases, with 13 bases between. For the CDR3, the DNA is TGTGCCAGCAGCTTAGATAATATAGGGGGAAATCAGCCCCAGCATTTT. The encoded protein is CASSLDNIGGNQPQHF.

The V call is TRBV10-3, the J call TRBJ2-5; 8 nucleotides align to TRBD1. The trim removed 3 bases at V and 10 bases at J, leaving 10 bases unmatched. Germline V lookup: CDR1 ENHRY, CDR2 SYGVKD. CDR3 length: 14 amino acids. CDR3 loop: CAISDPRTGSFQYF. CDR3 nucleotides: TGTGCCATCAGTGACCCAAGGACAGGGAGTTTCCAGTACTTC.

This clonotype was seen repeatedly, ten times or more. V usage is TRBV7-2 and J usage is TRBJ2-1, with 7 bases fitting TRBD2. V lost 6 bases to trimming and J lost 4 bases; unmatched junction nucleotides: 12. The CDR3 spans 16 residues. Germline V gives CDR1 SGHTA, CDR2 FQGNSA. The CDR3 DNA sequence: TGTGCCAGCAGGGCCGGTGGGCTAGCGGAATACAATGAGCAGTTCTTC. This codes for CASRAGGLAEYNEQFF.

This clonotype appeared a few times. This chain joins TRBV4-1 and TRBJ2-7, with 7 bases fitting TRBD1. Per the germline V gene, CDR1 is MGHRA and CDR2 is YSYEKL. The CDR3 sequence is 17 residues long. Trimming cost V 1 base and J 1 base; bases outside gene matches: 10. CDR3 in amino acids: CASSQVPSNRGSYEQYF. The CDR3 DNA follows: TGCGCCAGCAGCCAAGTTCCGTCCAACAGGGGATCCTACGAGCAGTACTTC.